This T cell receptor (beta chain) came from a study of cytomegalovirus exposure and HLA in healthy donors. General study results and limits: For presence/absence analyses, sequencing depth was assumed to be roughly uniform across donors. CMV serostatus was the sole immune exposure data available.

PCR was performed using 60 Vbeta and 13 Jbeta primers. Original data processing: Around 80 million unique TCR beta chains, roughly 11 million of them shared, were counted by a later analysis. TCRdb's table, derived via immunoSEQ multiplex PCR, lists solely in-frame clones and lacks some. The V and J calls and the clone size are those of that table, but D and trimming were determined from the DNA. The sample lists 130,000 to 150,000 clones, around three quarters occurring once. Trimming took off 5 bases at V and 10 bases at J, with 13 bases between the two ends. This CDR3 comprises 11 residues. Germline values: CDR1 DFQATT, CDR2 SNEGSKA (reference sequence). This clone turned up a few times. What it binds is not known.

This receptor was identified in a man aged 40-49 years in good health and CMV-seropositive. The chain links TRBV20-1 to TRBJ2-3; no clear D gene. The sample consisted of PBMCs. The CDR3 loop reads CSAPVPRAQYF. The CDR3 DNA reads as TGCAGTGCTCCCGTGCCTCGGGCGCAGTATTTT.